The 12 T cell receptor beta chains reported below all come from one sample, sequenced in a study of T cells in Graves' hyperthyroidism and ophthalmopathy. The TCR beta CDR3 regions underwent amplification using RNA transcripts as the source. HTBI primers were employed in a first-round RT-PCR of the TCR CDR3. One entry per CDR3 protein, called by TCRdb with MiXCR from the multiplex PCR reads. This table has some 460,000 distinct CDR3 sequences, 15% to 19% appearing once. The sequenced material came from blood. The receptor set was obtained from a woman aged 18-29 years with Graves' hyperthyroidism.

This chain connects TRBV12-3 or TRBV12-4 to TRBJ2-7, with 8 bases identical to TRBD1. With 5 bases clipped from V and 3 bases from J, the junction kept 9 bases outside the gene matches. The CDR3 sequence is 15 residues long. This CDR3 is CASSHRTGIYYEQYF. The CDR3, as DNA: TGTGCCAGCAGTCATCGGACAGGGATTTACTACGAGCAGTACTTC.

The J gene is TRBJ1-1, the V gene TRBV4-1, with 10 nucleotides matching TRBD1. The length of the CDR3 is 15 residues. Germline trimming cut 2 bases from V and 6 bases from J; bases unmatched to any gene: 6. The V gene's germline CDR1 is MGHRA and CDR2 YSYEKL. The CDR3 reads CASSQKGQGIAEAFF. In nucleotides, the CDR3 is TGCGCCAGCAGCCAAAAGGGACAGGGGATTGCTGAAGCTTTCTTT.

In regard to this clonotype: A much larger clone lies a single base off, so this may be a read error. The V gene is TRBV6-6, the J gene TRBJ1-1; D uncertain. Germline CDR1 and CDR2: MNHNY and SVGAGI (reference sequence). The germline V and J ends were trimmed by 0 bases and 4 bases, with 15 bases remaining between them. This CDR3 comprises 16 residues. The CDR3 sequence: CASSYSITAACTEAFF. CDR3 bases: TGTGCCAGCAGTTACTCGATCACGGCAGCTTGCACTGAAGCTTTCTTT.

This chain connects TRBV6-2 or TRBV6-3 to TRBJ2-3; 12 nucleotides match TRBD2. The V gene's germline CDR1 is MNHEY and CDR2 SVGEGT. This CDR3 contains 17 residues. With 5 bases clipped from V and 6 bases from J, the junction kept 12 bases outside the gene matches. CDR3 region: CASSTQLAGGLRDTQYF. The CDR3 nucleotides are TGTGCCAGCAGTACCCAACTAGCGGGGGGCCTTCGGGATACGCAGTATTTT.

This chain links TRBV2 with TRBJ1-1; the D is unclear. V lost 7 bases and J lost 0, with 9 bases in between. Germline CDR1 reads SNHLY; CDR2 reads FYNNEI. The CDR3 loop spans 13 amino acids. The CDR3 DNA reads as TGTGCCAGCACAGGAGACATGAACACTGAAGCTTTCTTT. It yields the protein CASTGDMNTEAFF.

This clonotype turned up a few times. This chain connects TRBV25-1 to TRBJ2-3, with TRBD2 identical over 7 bases. Per germline, CDR1 MGHDK and CDR2 SYGVNS. V trimming: 3 bases; J trimming: 3 bases; junction bases outside the gene matches: 6. This CDR3 is built from 15 residues. The CDR3 nucleotides are TGTGCCAGCAGTGACACGAGGACTAGTACAGATACGCAGTATTTT. The encoded protein is CASSDTRTSTDTQYF.

This clonotype showed up just a few times. V gene TRBV4-1 combines with J gene TRBJ2-1; TRBD2 aligns across 8 bases. This CDR3 is built from 15 residues. Germline V gives CDR1 MGHRA, CDR2 YSYEKL. The J segment lost 8 bases and the V segment lost 8 bases, leaving 14 bases of the junction unmatched. CDR3 DNA: TGCGCCAGCTCCCGACCGGGACTAGAGGCTCATGAGCAGTTCTTC. Residues: CASSRPGLEAHEQFF.

Concerning this clonotype: Germline is not matched at one junction end, which may reflect a read error. This chain links TRBV28 with TRBJ1-5, with D perhaps TRBD1 (6 bases). The CDR3 runs 16 residues. Germline CDR1 reads MDHEN; CDR2 reads SYDVKM. The CDR3 nucleotides read TGTGCCAACAGTGCACGCCTCTCGGGGGCGGCTCAGCCCCAGCATTTT. Translating gives CANSARLSGAAQPQHF.

A few counts support this clonotype. This chain uses TRBV7-9 with TRBJ1-1; 9 bases are a match to TRBD1. Unmatched junction bases numbered 6, after V lost 5 bases and J lost 5 bases. This CDR3 has 14 residues. The V gene's germline CDR1 is SEHNR and CDR2 FQNEAQ (reference sequence). The DNA of the CDR3 is TGTGCCAGCAGCCAGGACAGGGGTTCAACTGAAGCTTTCTTT. It yields the protein CASSQDRGSTEAFF.

This clonotype was detected ten times or more. The rearrangement joins TRBV5-8 to TRBJ1-2; D remains unclear. The ends were cut back, 2 bases at V and 7 bases at J, with 9 bases in the middle. The CDR3 has 12 amino acids. Germline CDR1 and CDR2: SGHTS and YDEGEE. CDR3 protein: CASSFEGSGYTF. DNA of the CDR3: TGTGCCAGCAGCTTTGAAGGCTCTGGCTACACCTTC.

The CDR3 reads CASSRSESGVGEKLFF. The CDR3 DNA reads as TGTGCCAGTAGTAGATCAGAGTCCGGGGTCGGTGAAAAACTGTTTTTT. The V gene is TRBV19, the J gene TRBJ1-4; no definite D call. Between the trimmed V and J ends, which lost 4 bases and 7 bases, there was a span of 19 bases. This CDR3 is 16 amino acids long. Looked up from germline, CDR1 is LNHDA and CDR2 is SQIVND (reference sequence).

This chain uses TRBV9 with TRBJ2-1; 10 bases match TRBD2. The CDR3 is made up of 15 amino acids. Trimming took 3 bases from V and 4 from J; bases not matched to a gene: 4. Per germline, CDR1 SGDLS and CDR2 YYNGEE. The CDR3 nucleotides read TGTGCCAGCAGCGGGGGACTAGCGAAGTACAATGAGCAGTTCTTC. It codes for CASSGGLAKYNEQFF.